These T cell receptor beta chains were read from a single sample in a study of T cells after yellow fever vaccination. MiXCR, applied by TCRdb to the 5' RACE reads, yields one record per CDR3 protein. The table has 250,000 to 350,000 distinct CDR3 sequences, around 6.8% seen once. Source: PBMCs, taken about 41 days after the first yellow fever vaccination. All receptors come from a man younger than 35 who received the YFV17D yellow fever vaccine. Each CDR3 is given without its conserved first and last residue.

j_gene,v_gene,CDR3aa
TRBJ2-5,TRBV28,ASSFAGGLETQY
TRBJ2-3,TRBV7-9,ASSRRLEDTQY
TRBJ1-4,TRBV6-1,ASSMRRGTNEKLF
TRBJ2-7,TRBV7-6,ASSLGPPGSGSYEQY
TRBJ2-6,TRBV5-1,ASSLARAGANVLT
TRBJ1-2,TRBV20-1,SASWTAGVWYGYT
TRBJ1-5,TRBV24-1,ATSEGGPQH
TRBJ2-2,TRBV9,ASSVGGGPNTGELF
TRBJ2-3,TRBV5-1,ASSLAGVFVDTQY
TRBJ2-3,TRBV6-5,ASSYSGQSTDTQY
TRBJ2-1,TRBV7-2,ASSSRTGEIEQF
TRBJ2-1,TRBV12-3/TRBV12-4,ASSWGLADSSYNEQF
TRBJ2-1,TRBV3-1,ASSQVHRGPYNEQF
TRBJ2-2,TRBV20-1,SARDRYTGELF
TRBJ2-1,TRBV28,ASSSPGSPSYIEQF
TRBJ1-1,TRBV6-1,ATTGLAGGTEAF
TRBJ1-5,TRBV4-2,ASSQDRSSSQPQH
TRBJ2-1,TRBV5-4,ASSLELAGNNEQF
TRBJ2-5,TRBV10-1,ASSPGDQETQY
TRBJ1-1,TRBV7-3,ASSLQGSMNTEAF
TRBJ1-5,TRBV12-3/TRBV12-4,ASSSPGYSNQPQH
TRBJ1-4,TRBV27,ASRQGGDRKLF
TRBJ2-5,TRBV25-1,ASSGVGERGVRETQY
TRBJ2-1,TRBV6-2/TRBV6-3,ASRPTGTSYNEQF
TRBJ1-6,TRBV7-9,ASTGSENRNSPLH
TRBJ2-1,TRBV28,ASSSGLGDREF
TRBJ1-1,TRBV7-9,ASSSPGNRAEAF
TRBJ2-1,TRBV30,ARDRDSNEQF
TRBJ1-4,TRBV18,ASSPRRADNEKLF
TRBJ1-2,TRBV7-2,ASSWTVYGYT
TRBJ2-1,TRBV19,ASSPRAGSSRQF
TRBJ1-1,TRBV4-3,ASSHHQGEAF
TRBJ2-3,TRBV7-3,ASSTGQGRSLGDTQY
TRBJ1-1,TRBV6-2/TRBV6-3,ASRATGGAVTEAF
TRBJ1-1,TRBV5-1,ASSFQGSEAF